This T cell receptor (beta chain) was profiled in a study of blood T cell repertoires in COVID-19. How the authors handled the data: For nucleated cells, counts were estimated from reference gene primer amplification. Data came from immunoSEQ multiplex PCR; TCRdb stores just in-frame clones and leaves some out. Clone size and the V and J calls come from that table; the DNA yielded D and trimming. The table has about 160,000 clones, over 80% seen once. Germline V CDR1 and CDR2: LGHDT, YNNKEL (reference sequence). The CDR3 has 13 amino acids. J was trimmed by 4 bases and V by 9 bases; bases with no gene match: 7.

The sequence was collected from a woman aged 60-75 years who had recovered from COVID-19. Sequenced sample: peripheral blood. V and J are TRBV3-1 (or the pseudogene TRBV3-2) and TRBJ2-3, with 7 bases matching TRBD1. The CDR3 DNA reads TGTGCCAGTTCCCCTGGACAGGCAGATACGCAGTATTTT. Protein: CASSPGQADTQYF.